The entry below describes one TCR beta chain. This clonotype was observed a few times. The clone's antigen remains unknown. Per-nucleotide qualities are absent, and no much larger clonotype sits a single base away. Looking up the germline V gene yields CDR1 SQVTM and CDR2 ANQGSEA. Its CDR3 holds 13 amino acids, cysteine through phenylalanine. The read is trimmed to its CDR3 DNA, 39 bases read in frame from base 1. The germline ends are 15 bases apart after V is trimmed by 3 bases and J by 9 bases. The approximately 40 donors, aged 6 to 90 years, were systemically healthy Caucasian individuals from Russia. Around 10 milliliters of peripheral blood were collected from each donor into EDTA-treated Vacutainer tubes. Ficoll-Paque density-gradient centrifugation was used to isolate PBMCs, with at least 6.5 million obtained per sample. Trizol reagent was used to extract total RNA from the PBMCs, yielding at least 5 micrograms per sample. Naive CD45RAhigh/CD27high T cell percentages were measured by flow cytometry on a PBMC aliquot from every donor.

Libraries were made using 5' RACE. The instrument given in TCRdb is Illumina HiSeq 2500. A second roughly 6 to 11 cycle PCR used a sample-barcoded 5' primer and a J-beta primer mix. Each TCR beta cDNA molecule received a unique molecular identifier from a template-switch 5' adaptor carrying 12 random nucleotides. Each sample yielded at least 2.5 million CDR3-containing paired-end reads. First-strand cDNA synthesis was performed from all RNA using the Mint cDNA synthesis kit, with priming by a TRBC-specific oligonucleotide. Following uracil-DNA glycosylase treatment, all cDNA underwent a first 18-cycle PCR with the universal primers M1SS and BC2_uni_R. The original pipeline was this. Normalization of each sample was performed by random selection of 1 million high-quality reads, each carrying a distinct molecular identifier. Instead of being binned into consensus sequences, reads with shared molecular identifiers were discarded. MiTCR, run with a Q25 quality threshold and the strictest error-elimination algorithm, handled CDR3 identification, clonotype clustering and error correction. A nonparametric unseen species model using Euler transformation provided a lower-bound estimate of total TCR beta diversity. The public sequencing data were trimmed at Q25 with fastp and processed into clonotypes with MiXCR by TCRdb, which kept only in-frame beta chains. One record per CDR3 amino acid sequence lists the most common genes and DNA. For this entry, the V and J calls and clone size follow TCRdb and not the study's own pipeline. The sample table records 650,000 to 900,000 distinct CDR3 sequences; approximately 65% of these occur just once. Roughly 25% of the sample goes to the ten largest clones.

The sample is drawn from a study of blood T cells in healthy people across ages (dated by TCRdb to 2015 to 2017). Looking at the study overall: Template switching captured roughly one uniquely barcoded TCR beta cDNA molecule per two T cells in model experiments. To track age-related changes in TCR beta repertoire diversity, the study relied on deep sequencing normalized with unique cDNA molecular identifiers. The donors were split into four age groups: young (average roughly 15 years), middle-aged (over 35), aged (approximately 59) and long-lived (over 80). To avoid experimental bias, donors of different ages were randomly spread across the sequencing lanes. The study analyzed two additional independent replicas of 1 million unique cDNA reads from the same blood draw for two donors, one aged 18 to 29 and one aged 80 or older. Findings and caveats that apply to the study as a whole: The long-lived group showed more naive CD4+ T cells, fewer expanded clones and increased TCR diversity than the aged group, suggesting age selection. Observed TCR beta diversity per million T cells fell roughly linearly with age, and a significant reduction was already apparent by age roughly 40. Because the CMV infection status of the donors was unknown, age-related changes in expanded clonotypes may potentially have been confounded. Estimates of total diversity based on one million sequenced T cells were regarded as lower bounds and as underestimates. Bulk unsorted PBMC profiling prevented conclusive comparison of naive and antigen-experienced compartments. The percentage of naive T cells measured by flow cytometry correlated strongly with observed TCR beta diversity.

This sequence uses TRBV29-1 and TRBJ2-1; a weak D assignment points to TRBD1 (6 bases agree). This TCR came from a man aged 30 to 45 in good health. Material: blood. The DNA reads TGCAGCGTTGACCCAGACCCCAGGGGTGAGCAGTTCTTC. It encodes CSVDPDPRGEQFF.